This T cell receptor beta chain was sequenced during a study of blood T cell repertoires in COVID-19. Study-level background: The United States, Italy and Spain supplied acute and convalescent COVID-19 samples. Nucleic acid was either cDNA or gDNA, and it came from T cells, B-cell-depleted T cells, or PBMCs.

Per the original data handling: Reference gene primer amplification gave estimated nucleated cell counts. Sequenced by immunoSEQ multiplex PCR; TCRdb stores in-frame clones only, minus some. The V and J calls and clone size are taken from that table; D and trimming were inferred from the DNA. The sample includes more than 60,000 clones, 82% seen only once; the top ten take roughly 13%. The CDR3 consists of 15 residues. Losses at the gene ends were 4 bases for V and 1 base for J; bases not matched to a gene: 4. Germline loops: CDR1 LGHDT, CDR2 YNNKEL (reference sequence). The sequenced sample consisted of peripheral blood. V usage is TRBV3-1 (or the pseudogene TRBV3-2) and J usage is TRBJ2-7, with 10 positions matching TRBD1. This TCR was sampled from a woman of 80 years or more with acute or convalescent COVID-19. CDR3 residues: CASSPTGQGSYEQYF. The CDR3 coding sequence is TGTGCCAGCAGCCCAACGGGACAGGGGTCCTACGAGCAGTACTTC.